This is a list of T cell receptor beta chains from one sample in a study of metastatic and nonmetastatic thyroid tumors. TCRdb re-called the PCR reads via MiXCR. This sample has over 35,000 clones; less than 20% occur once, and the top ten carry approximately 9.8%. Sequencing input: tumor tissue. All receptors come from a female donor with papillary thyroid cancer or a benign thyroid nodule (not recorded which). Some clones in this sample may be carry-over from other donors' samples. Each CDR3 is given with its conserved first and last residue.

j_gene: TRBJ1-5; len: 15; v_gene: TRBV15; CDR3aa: CATSRDLQTDQPQHF
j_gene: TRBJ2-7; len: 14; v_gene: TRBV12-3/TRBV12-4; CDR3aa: CASSLGGAPYEQYF
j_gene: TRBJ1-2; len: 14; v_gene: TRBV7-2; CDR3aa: CASSLVSLPYGYTF
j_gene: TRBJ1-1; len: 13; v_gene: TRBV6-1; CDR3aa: CASRPQVNTEAFF
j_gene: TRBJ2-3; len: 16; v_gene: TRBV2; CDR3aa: CASSRLAGGLTDTQYF
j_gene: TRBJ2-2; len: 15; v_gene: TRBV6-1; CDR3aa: CASSREQVYTGELFF
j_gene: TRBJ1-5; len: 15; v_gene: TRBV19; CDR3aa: CASSIRSGNLQPQHF
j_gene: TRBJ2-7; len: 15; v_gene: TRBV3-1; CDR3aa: CASSQASANFYEQYF
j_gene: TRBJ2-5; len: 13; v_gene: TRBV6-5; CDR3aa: CASSYSGLGTQYF
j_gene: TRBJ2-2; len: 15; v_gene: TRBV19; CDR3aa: CASAISQGATGELFF
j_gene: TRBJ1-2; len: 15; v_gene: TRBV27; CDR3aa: CASSPKTESSYGYTF
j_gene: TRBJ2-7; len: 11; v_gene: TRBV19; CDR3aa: CASSGAYEQYF
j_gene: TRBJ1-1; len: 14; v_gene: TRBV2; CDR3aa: CASTFGEGGTEAFF
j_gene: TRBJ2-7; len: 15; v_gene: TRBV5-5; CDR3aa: CASSFSGRNSYEQYF
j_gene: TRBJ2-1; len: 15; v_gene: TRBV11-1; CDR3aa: CVSSLNSLVGNEQFF
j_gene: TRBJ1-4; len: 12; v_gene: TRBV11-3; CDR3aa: CASSLRGEKLFF
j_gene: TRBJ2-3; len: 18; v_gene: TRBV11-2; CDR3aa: CASRLRGIDLAGTDTQYF
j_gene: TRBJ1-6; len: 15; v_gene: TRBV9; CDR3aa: CASSAGTDFNSPLHF
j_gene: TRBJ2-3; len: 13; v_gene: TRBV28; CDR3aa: CASSRRVVDTQYF
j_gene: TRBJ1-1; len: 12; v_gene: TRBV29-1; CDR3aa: CSVEAERTEAFF
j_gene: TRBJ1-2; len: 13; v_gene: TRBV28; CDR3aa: CASSGTGDYGYTF
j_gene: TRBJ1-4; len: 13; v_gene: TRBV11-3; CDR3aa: CASSLRGPEKLFF
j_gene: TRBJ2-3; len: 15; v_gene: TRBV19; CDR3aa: CASSIGQGSTDTQYF
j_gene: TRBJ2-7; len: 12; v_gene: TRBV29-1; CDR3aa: CSVKPNPREQYF
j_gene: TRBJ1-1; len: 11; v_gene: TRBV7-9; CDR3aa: CASSPGTEAFF
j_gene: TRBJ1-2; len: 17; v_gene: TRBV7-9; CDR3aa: CASSLVEGISHFYGYTF
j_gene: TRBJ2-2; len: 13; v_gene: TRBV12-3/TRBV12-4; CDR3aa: CASSTRGTGELFF
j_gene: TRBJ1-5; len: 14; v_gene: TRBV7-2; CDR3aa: CASSLGRGVQPQHF
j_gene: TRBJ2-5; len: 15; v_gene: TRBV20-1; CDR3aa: CSASRRLAGGETQYF
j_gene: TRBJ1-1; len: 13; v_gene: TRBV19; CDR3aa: CASIPGPHTEAFF
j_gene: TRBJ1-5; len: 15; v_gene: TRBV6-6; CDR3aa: CASSYSGPSNQPQHF
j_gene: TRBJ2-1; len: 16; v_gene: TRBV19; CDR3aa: CASSIGPGGFYNEQFF
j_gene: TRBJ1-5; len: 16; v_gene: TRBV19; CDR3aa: CASNGRAAFSNQPQHF
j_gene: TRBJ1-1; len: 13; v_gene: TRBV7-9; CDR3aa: CASSYIQNTEAFF
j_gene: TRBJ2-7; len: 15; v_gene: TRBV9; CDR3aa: CASSALAGPTYEQYF
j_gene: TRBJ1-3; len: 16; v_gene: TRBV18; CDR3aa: CASSPGVSGLGNTIYF
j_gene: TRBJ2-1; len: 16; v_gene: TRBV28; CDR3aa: CASSSAGAKLNNEQFF
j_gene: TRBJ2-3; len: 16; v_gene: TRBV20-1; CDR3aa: CSARDLWTGATDTQYF
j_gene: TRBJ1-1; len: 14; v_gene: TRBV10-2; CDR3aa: CASSETNQGIEAFF
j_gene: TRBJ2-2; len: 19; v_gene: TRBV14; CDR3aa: CASSQGLVLGALNTGELFF
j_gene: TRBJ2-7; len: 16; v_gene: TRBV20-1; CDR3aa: CSARARAASGRYEQYF
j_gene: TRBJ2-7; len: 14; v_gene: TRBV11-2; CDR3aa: CASSVSTGAYEQYF
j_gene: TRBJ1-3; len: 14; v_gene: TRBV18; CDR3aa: CASSPGNSGNTIYF
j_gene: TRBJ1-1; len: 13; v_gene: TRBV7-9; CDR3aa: CASSFPGNTEAFF
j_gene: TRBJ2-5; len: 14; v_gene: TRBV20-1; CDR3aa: CSARGDITQETQHF
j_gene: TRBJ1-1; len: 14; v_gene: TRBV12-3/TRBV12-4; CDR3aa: CASSSTGRNTEAFF
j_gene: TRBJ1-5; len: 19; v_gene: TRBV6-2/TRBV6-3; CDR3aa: CASSYRGRGLKGPRQPQHF
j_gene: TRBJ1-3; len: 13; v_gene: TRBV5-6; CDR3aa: CASSFTGGDTIYF
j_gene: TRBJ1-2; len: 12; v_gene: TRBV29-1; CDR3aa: CSVEDVELRYTF
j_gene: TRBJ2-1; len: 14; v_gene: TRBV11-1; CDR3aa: CASSSGTPYHEQFF
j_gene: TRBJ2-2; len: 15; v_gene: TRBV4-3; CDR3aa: CASSQVGQRTGELFF
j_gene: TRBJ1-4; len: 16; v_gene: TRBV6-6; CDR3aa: CASSYSSKGMDEKLFF
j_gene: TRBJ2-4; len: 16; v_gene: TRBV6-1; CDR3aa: CASKRSTGRGINIQYF
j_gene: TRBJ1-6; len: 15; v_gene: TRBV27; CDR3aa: CASKPGQGLHSPLHF